Presented here are 29 T cell receptor beta chains from one specimen sequenced in a study of T cells after yellow fever vaccination. TCRdb passed the 5' RACE reads through MiXCR, listing each CDR3 protein once. The sample lists under 400,000 distinct CDR3 sequences; roughly 11% were seen once. Sequencing was performed on PBMCs, taken on the day of the first yellow fever vaccination. The source is a young man who received the YFV17D yellow fever vaccine.

V gene TRBV6-2 or TRBV6-3 combines with J gene TRBJ2-1; 12 positions match TRBD2. This CDR3 has 17 amino acids. V gave up 3 bases and J gave up 7 bases; unmatched junction bases: 10. Per the germline V gene, CDR1 is MNHEY and CDR2 is SVGEGT. DNA for the CDR3: TGTGCCAGCAGTTATTTCAGACTAGCGGGGGCAGGAAATGAGCAGTTCTTC. Translated, it gives CASSYFRLAGAGNEQFF.

V usage is TRBV30 and J usage is TRBJ2-1, with 14 bases aligning to TRBD2. Germline V gives CDR1 GTSNPN, CDR2 SVGIG (reference sequence). The V and J ends lost 2 bases and 8 bases, in that order; junction bases with no gene match: 5. The CDR3 consists of 15 residues. In DNA, the CDR3 is TGTGCCTGGAGTCTCGGACTAGCGGGGGGCCATGAGCAGTTCTTC. As protein: CAWSLGLAGGHEQFF.

This clonotype was seen more than once but under ten times. The gene calls are TRBV5-4 and TRBJ2-7, with D perhaps given as TRBD1 or TRBD2 (6 bases each). V was shortened by 5 bases and J by 3 bases, with 21 bases between the two germline ends. There are 16 residues in the CDR3. From germline, CDR1 is SGHNT and CDR2 YYREEE (reference sequence). The CDR3, as DNA: TGTGCCAGCAGGAAGAGCGGTGGGGGGCCGATCTACGAGCAGTACTTC. Amino acids: CASRKSGGGPIYEQYF.

The sample holds a few counts of this clonotype. The chain carries TRBV7-2 and TRBJ1-1, with a possible D match to TRBD1 (5 bases). CDR3 size: 16 residues. V was cut by 2 bases and J by 1 base, with 14 bases left in between. The germline gives CDR1 SGHTA, CDR2 FQGNSA. CDR3 sequence (DNA): TGTGCCAGCAGCTTACTGGCGTGGACACCGAACACTGAAGCTTTCTTT. Its translation is CASSLLAWTPNTEAFF. The full variable domain, with the rest looked up from reference TRBV7-2 and TRBJ1-1, is GAGVSQSPSNKVTEKGKDVELRCDPISGHTALYWYRQSLGQGLEFLIYFQGNSAPDKSGLPSDRFSAERTGGSVSTLTIQRTQQEDSAVYLCASSLLAWTPNTEAFFGQGTRLTVV.

This clonotype occurred a few times. The rearrangement uses TRBV4-1 and TRBJ1-5; no clear D gene. V was cut by 5 bases and J by 7 bases, with 15 bases left in between. Germline assignment: CDR1 MGHRA and CDR2 YSYEKL. The CDR3 totals 14 residues. CDR3 in DNA: TGCGCCAGCAGCAACGGACGGGGAATCCAGCCCCAGCATTTT. Its translation is CASSNGRGIQPQHF.

The rearrangement joins TRBV12-3 or TRBV12-4 to TRBJ2-5; no definite D call. V lost 2 bases, J lost 2 bases, and 12 bases lay in between. This CDR3 has 15 residues. The CDR3 bases are TGTGCCAGCAGTTTACCCCCTCGGAGACAAGAGACCCAGTACTTC. The encoded protein is CASSLPPRRQETQYF.

This chain uses TRBV29-1 with TRBJ2-5; D is ambiguous. With 0 bases removed from V and 2 bases from J, the gap between germline ends came to 7 bases. There are 13 residues in the CDR3. Germline CDR1 is SQVTM and CDR2 is ANQGSEA. Here the CDR3 reads CSVEDLHQETQYF. In DNA, the CDR3 is TGCAGCGTTGAAGATTTACATCAAGAGACCCAGTACTTC.

Only a few counts were recorded for this clonotype. The gene calls are TRBV6-1 and TRBJ2-5; TRBD1 matches 7 bases. With 6 bases clipped from V and 6 bases from J, the junction kept 16 bases outside the gene matches. This CDR3 has 16 amino acids. Germline values: CDR1 MNHNS, CDR2 SASEGT. The DNA for the CDR3 is TGTGCCAGCAGGCTCCGACAGGGTAGGATTACTCAGACCCAGTACTTC. Protein sequence: CASRLRQGRITQTQYF.

This clonotype was found a few times. This chain connects TRBV7-2 to TRBJ2-3; perhaps TRBD1 as D (6 bases). Between the trimmed V and J ends, which lost 5 bases and 1 base, there was a span of 13 bases. The CDR3 contains 15 residues. The germline V gene has CDR1 SGHTA and CDR2 FQGNSA. The CDR3: CASSTTGLGTDTQYF. For the CDR3, the DNA is TGTGCCAGCAGCACGACAGGCCTCGGCACAGATACGCAGTATTTT.

This clonotype was found a few times. The chain has TRBV7-2 and TRBJ1-4, with 7 bases aligning to TRBD1. This CDR3 comprises 14 residues. Germline CDR1 is SGHTA and CDR2 is FQGNSA. Losses at the gene ends were 5 bases for V and 7 bases for J; bases not matched to a gene: 7. The CDR3 loop reads CASSQGGAGEKLFF. The DNA of the CDR3 is TGTGCCAGCAGCCAGGGGGGAGCAGGTGAAAAACTGTTTTTT.

This clonotype turned up a few times. The chain is built from TRBV6-1 and TRBJ1-2; D is uncertain. Trimming cost V 6 bases and J 8 bases, with 16 bases left between them. This CDR3 is built from 13 residues. The germline CDR1 and CDR2 sequences are MNHNS and SASEGT. CDR3 bases: TGTGCCAGCAGGCCTACCGCCGGGTACGGCTACACCTTC. It codes for CASRPTAGYGYTF.

V gene TRBV20-1 combines with J gene TRBJ2-1; 9 bases line up with TRBD2. Germline V gene data show CDR1 as DFQATT and CDR2 as SNEGSKA (reference sequence). The V gene end was trimmed by 6 bases and the J gene end by 5 bases; junction bases not matched to a gene: 17. The CDR3 contains 17 residues. CDR3: CSARNLERGVGNNEQFF. Here the CDR3 DNA reads TGCAGTGCGCGGAACTTAGAGCGGGGGGTCGGAAACAATGAGCAGTTCTTC.

There are a few counts of this clonotype. The chain carries TRBV20-1 and TRBJ2-5; TRBD2 aligns across 7 bases. Germline assignment: CDR1 DFQATT and CDR2 SNEGSKA (reference sequence). J lost 5 bases, V lost 4 bases, and 13 bases had no gene match. The CDR3 contains 15 residues. This CDR3 is CSATLLASKRETQYF. The CDR3 nucleotides are TGCAGTGCTACGCTACTAGCGTCAAAGAGGGAGACCCAGTACTTC.

The chain joins TRBV4-1 to TRBJ2-3, with TRBD1 matching over 8 bases. The CDR3 has 13 amino acids. The germline gives CDR1 MGHRA, CDR2 YSYEKL. J was trimmed by 5 bases and V by 8 bases; bases with no gene match: 6. Here the CDR3 DNA reads TGCGCCAGCCGAGACAGGGGAATAGATACGCAGTATTTT. Its translation is CASRDRGIDTQYF.

Here the CDR3 reads CASSQVPRDSSYNEQFF. The CDR3 coding sequence is TGTGCCAGCAGCCAAGTCCCCCGGGATAGCTCCTACAATGAGCAGTTCTTC. The chain employs TRBV14 and TRBJ2-1; a possible D gene is TRBD2 (5 bases). V was pared by 1 base and J by 0 bases, with 13 bases between. CDR3 length: 17 residues. The germline V gene has CDR1 SGHDN and CDR2 FVKESK.

This chain uses TRBV28 with TRBJ2-5, with a weak D call TRBD2 (5 bases). The V gene lost 2 bases and the J gene lost 4 bases, with 14 bases spanning the gap. Germline CDR1 MDHEN, CDR2 SYDVKM. The CDR3 is made up of 15 amino acids. CDR3 in DNA: TGTGCCAGCAGTTTAGCGGAGGTGGCTGGAGAGACCCAGTACTTC. Residues: CASSLAEVAGETQYF. The full variable domain, completed using reference TRBV28 and TRBJ2-5, is DVKVTQSSRYLVKRTGEKVFLECVQDMDHENMFWYRQDPGLGLRLIYFSYDVKMKEKGDIPEGYSVSREKKERFSLILESASTNQTSMYLCASSLAEVAGETQYFGPGTRLLVL.

This clonotype was seen a handful of times. The gene calls are TRBV29-1 and TRBJ1-1; D not certain. The CDR3 has 14 amino acids. Trimming took off 3 bases at V and 0 bases at J, with 11 bases between the two ends. The germline gives CDR1 SQVTM, CDR2 ANQGSEA. Here the CDR3 reads CSVEAGGMNTEAFF. DNA of the CDR3: TGCAGCGTTGAGGCTGGAGGGATGAACACTGAAGCTTTCTTT.

There are a few counts of this clonotype. V gene TRBV7-2 combines with J gene TRBJ1-2; TRBD1 matches at 8 bases. V lost 1 base to trimming and J lost 5 bases; unmatched junction nucleotides: 6. Germline values: CDR1 SGHTA, CDR2 FQGNSA. The CDR3 totals 15 residues. For the CDR3, the DNA is TGTGCCAGCAGCTTAGACACAGGGGGGTTTTATGGCTACACCTTC. It specifies CASSLDTGGFYGYTF. The variable domain in full, completed from reference TRBV7-2 and TRBJ1-2, reads GAGVSQSPSNKVTEKGKDVELRCDPISGHTALYWYRQSLGQGLEFLIYFQGNSAPDKSGLPSDRFSAERTGGSVSTLTIQRTQQEDSAVYLCASSLDTGGFYGYTFGSGTRLTVV.

In its sample, this clonotype was seen a few times. The V call is TRBV6-5, the J call TRBJ1-6; D gene ambiguous. CDR3 size: 16 residues. Germline CDR1 reads MNHEY; CDR2 reads SVGAGI. With 1 base removed from V and 5 bases from J, the gap between germline ends came to 12 bases. This CDR3 reads CASSYFLPYHNSPLHF. DNA for the CDR3: TGTGCCAGCAGTTACTTTCTACCCTACCATAATTCACCCCTCCACTTT.

The sample holds many counts of this clonotype. The chain combines TRBV5-4 with TRBJ1-2; D may be TRBD1 (6 bases). Germline V lookup: CDR1 SGHNT, CDR2 YYREEE (reference sequence). Trimming took off 2 bases at V and 10 bases at J, with 15 bases between the two ends. This CDR3 is 13 amino acids long. Here the CDR3 reads CASSFQTGKVYTF. The DNA of the CDR3 is TGTGCCAGCAGCTTTCAGACAGGCAAGGTCTACACCTTC.

The gene calls are TRBV6-6 and TRBJ2-7, with TRBD2 as a possible D gene (6 bases). Trimming pared 7 bases from V and 7 bases from J, leaving 17 bases between. This CDR3 spans 13 amino acids. The germline V gene encodes CDR1 MNHNY and CDR2 SVGAGI (reference sequence). The CDR3 reads CASIPRLGGEQYF. The CDR3 bases are TGTGCCAGCATTCCTAGACTAGGTGGAGAGCAGTACTTC.

This clonotype was detected many times. The chain carries TRBV28 and TRBJ2-2; no definite D call. Germline-derived CDR1 and CDR2 are MDHEN and SYDVKM. The CDR3 has 15 amino acids. Trimming took 6 bases from V and 1 from J, leaving 12 bases between them. Written as DNA, the CDR3 is TGTGCCAGCAGCGGCCCCCCGGAGAACACCGGGGAGCTGTTTTTT. Its translation: CASSGPPENTGELFF.

This clonotype was recorded a few times. The chain employs TRBV6-2 or TRBV6-3 and TRBJ1-4; TRBD1 might be the D (5 bases). Trimming pared 0 bases from V and 7 bases from J, leaving 15 bases between. In germline, CDR1 is MNHEY, CDR2 SVGEGT. This CDR3 comprises 16 residues. The chain's CDR3 is CASSYSGTSGFEKLFF. In nucleotides, the CDR3 is TGTGCCAGCAGTTACTCCGGGACGAGTGGATTTGAAAAACTGTTTTTT.

The table lists this clonotype with a few counts. The chain couples TRBV6-5 to TRBJ2-6; D is unclear. The CDR3 consists of 14 residues. V was clipped by 8 bases and J by 2 bases, with 10 bases between them. CDR1 and CDR2 (germline): MNHEY, SVGAGI. CDR3 sequence reads: CASYELAGANVLTF. In nucleotides, the CDR3 is TGTGCCAGCTACGAGCTGGCTGGGGCCAACGTCCTGACTTTC.

The CDR3 here is CAWSATGGINEKLFF. The CDR3 nucleotides are TGTGCCTGGAGTGCCACAGGGGGCATTAATGAAAAACTGTTTTTT. The rearrangement joins TRBV30 to TRBJ1-4, with TRBD1 matching over 9 bases. Germline V CDR1 and CDR2: GTSNPN, SVGIG (reference sequence). J gave up 4 bases and V 1 base, and 4 bases lay outside the gene matches. The CDR3 length is 15 residues.

This clonotype was picked up a small number of times. This chain joins TRBV30 and TRBJ1-1; 8 bases map to TRBD1. The V segment lost 7 bases and the J segment 0 bases; nucleotides outside the gene matches: 4. The CDR3 covers 13 residues. CDR1 and CDR2 from the germline V gene are GTSNPN and SVGIG (reference sequence). The CDR3 region is CALDRAMNTEAFF. In DNA form, the CDR3 reads TGTGCCTTGGACAGGGCAATGAACACTGAAGCTTTCTTT.

This clonotype was found a few times. V and J are TRBV6-1 and TRBJ2-2, with TRBD1 as a possible D gene (5 bases). The V end lost 10 bases, the J end lost 4 bases, and 13 bases lay between the germline ends. The CDR3 is made up of 13 amino acids. The germline V gene encodes CDR1 MNHNS and CDR2 SASEGT. CDR3 coding DNA: TGTGCCACCGAGCAGGGAAGCACCGGGGAGCTGTTTTTT. This gives the protein CATEQGSTGELFF.

In this sample, this clonotype turned up a few times. The V call is TRBV20-1, the J call TRBJ2-4; 9 bases fit TRBD2. CDR3 size: 14 residues. The V and J ends lost 5 bases and 1 base, in that order; junction bases with no gene match: 3. Germline V gene lookup returns CDR1 DFQATT and CDR2 SNEGSKA (reference sequence). The CDR3 here is CSAASGAAKNIQYF. The CDR3 nucleotides are TGCAGTGCTGCTAGCGGGGCGGCCAAAAACATTCAGTACTTC.

This clonotype has more than one count but fewer than ten. This rearrangement joins TRBV6-2 or TRBV6-3 to TRBJ2-1, with a weak D call TRBD1 (5 bases). CDR3 length: 14 residues. From germline, CDR1 is MNHEY and CDR2 SVGEGT. Trimming took off 7 bases at V and 5 bases at J, with 15 bases between the two ends. The CDR3 DNA is TGTGCCAGCACCCCAGACAGAGCAGACAATGAGCAGTTCTTC. The encoded protein is CASTPDRADNEQFF.